This record covers a single T cell receptor beta chain. A few counts support this clonotype. There is no known antigen for this receptor. Base qualities were left out, and no much larger clone turns up one base away. The source of the sample is a study of blood T cells in healthy people across ages (dated by TCRdb to the mid-2010s). Study-wide context: Template switching captured roughly one uniquely barcoded TCR beta cDNA molecule per two T cells in model experiments. To avoid experimental bias, donors of different ages were spread randomly across the sequencing lanes. Donors were grouped into four age groups: young (average approximately 16 years), middle-aged (roughly 37), aged (over 55) and long-lived (about 82). To track age-related changes in TCR beta repertoire diversity, the study relied on deep sequencing normalized with unique cDNA molecular identifiers. For two donors (one aged 18 to 30 and one aged 80 or older), the study analyzed two additional independent replicas of 1 million unique cDNA reads from the same blood draw.

The CDR3 starts with the cysteine, ends with the phenylalanine, and has 16 residues. Only CDR3 DNA is held: 48 bases, read in frame from base 1. From a lookup of the germline V gene, CDR1 and CDR2 are LGHNA and YNFKEQ. Donors were 39 systemically healthy Caucasian individuals from Russia aged about 6 to 100 years. Ten milliliters of peripheral blood were drawn from each donor into EDTA-treated Vacutainer tubes. Ficoll-Paque density-gradient centrifugation was used to isolate PBMCs, with at least 6.5 million per sample. Trizol reagent was used to extract total RNA from the PBMCs, yielding at least 6 micrograms per sample. Naive CD45RAhigh/CD27high T cell percentages were measured by flow cytometry on a PBMC aliquot from every donor. Libraries came from 5' RACE. The second PCR ran for about 6 to 12 cycles and used a J-beta primer mix along with a sample-barcoded 5' primer. A unique molecular identifier was introduced onto each TCR beta cDNA molecule by a template-switch 5' adaptor carrying 12 random nucleotides. Each sample yielded at least 2.5 million CDR3-containing paired-end reads. The Mint cDNA synthesis kit, primed by a TRBC-specific oligonucleotide, was used to synthesize first-strand cDNA from all RNA. After uracil-DNA glycosylase treatment, a first 18-cycle PCR used universal primers M1SS and BC2_uni_R on all cDNA. The source study handled its data this way. Each sample was normalized by randomly selecting 1 million high-quality reads, each carrying a distinct molecular identifier. Reads sharing molecular identifiers were discarded rather than binned into consensus sequences. MiTCR, run with a Q25 quality threshold and the strictest error-elimination algorithm, handled CDR3 identification, clonotype clustering and error correction. A nonparametric unseen species model with Euler transformation was used to estimate lower-bound total TCR beta diversity. TCRdb reanalyzed the raw reads on its own, using fastp at Q25 for trimming and MiXCR for clone calling, and kept in-frame beta chains. Entries that share a CDR3 protein sequence are merged under the most common genes and DNA. These V and J calls rely on TCRdb rather than the paper's analysis. This sample is represented by fewer than 2,000,000 distinct CDR3 sequences; about 39% of them were singletons. The ten largest clones add up to more than 20% of the sample.

Points the paper makes about the study in general: Bulk unsorted PBMC profiling prevented conclusive comparison of naive and antigen-experienced compartments. The CMV infection status of donors was not known, potentially confounding age-related changes in expanded clonotypes. Estimates of total diversity from one million sequenced T cells were regarded as lower bounds and underestimates. Observed TCR beta diversity per million T cells fell roughly linearly with age, and a significant reduction was already apparent by age roughly 40. Observed TCR beta diversity correlated strongly with the percentage of naive T cells measured by flow cytometry. Compared with the aged group, the long-lived group had more naive CD4+ T cells, fewer expanded clones and increased TCR diversity, suggesting age selection.

The chain links TRBV4-2 with TRBJ2-7, with 7 central nucleotides matching TRBD2. The assigned J gene may be wrong: the sequence end matches TRBJ2-5 better. The specimen was blood. This receptor was taken from a human donor in good health. The sequenced DNA: TGTGCCAGCAGCCCCCTGCCGACGGGGGGAGGGGAGACCCAGTACTTC. The encoded protein is CASSPLPTGGGETQYF.